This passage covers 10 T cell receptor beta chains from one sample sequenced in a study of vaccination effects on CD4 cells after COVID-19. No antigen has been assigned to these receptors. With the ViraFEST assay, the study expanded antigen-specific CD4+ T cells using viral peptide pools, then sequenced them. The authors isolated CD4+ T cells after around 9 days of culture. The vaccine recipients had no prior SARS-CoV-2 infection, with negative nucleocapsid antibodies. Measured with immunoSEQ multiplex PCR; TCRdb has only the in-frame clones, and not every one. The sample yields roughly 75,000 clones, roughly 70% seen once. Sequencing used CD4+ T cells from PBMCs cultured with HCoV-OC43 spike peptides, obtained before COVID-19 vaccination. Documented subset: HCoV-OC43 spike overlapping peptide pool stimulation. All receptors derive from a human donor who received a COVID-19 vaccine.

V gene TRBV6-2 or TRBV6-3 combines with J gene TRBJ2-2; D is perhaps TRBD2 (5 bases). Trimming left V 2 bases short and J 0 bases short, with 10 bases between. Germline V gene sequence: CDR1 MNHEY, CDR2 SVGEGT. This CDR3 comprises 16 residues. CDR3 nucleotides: TGTGCCAGCAGTTACCTCGGGGTAACGAACACCGGGGAGCTGTTTTTT. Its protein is CASSYLGVTNTGELFF.

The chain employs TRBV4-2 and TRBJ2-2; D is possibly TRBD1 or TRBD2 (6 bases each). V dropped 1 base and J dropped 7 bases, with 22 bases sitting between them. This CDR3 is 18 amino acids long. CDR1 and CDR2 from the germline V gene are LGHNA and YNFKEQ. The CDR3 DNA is TGTGCCAGCAGCCAAGGCGTAGGGGTCTCTGGAGGGGGCGGGGAGCTGTTTTTT. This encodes CASSQGVGVSGGGGELFF.

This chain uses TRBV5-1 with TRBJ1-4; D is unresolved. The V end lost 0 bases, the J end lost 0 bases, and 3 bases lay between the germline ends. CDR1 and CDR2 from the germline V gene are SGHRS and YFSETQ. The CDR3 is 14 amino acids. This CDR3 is CASSLEATNEKLFF. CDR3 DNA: TGCGCCAGCAGCTTGGAGGCAACTAATGAAAAACTGTTTTTT.

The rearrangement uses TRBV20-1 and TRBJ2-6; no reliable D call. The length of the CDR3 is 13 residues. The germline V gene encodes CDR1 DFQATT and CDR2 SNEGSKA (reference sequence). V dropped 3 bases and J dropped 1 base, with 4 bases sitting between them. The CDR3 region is CSASLSGANVLTF. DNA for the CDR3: TGCAGTGCTAGTTTGTCTGGGGCCAACGTCCTGACTTTC.

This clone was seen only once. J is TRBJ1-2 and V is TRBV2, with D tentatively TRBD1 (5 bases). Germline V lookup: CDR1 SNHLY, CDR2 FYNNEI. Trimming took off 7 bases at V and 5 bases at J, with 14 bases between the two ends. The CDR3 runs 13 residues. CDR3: CASTGSTPYGYTF. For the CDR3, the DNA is TGTGCCAGCACAGGGTCTACGCCTTATGGCTACACCTTC.

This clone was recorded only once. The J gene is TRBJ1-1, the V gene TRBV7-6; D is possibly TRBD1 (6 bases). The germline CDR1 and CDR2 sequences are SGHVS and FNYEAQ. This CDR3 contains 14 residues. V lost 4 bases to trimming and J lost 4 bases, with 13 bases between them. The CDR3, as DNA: TGTGCCAGCAGCTCACAAAGGGGGGGCACTGAAGCTTTCTTT. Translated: CASSSQRGGTEAFF.

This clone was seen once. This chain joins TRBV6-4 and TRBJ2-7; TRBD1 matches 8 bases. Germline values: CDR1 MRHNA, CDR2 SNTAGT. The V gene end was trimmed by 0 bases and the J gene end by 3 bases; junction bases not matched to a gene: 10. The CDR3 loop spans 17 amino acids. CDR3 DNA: TGTGCCAGCAGTGACTCAGTGCCAGGGGGCTACTTCTACGAGCAGTACGTC. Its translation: CASSDSVPGGYFYEQYV.

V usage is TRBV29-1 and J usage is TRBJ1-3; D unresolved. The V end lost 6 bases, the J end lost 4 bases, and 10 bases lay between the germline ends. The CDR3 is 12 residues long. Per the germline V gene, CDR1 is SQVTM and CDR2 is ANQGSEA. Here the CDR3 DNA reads TGCAGCGTGTCACCACAAGGAAACACCATATATTTT. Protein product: CSVSPQGNTIYF.

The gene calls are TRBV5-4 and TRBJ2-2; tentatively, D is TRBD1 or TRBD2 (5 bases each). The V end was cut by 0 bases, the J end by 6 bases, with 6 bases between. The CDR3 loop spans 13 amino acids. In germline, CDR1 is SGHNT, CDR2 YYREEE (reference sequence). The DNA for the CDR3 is TGTGCCAGCAGCTTGGGAGGGGCCGGGGAGCTGTTTTTT. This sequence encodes CASSLGGAGELFF.

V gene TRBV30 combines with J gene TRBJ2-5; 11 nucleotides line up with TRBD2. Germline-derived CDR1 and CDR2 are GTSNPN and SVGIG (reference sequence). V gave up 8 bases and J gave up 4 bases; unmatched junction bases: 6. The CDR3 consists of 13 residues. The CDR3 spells CALTLAGGETQYF. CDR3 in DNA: TGTGCCCTCACTCTAGCGGGGGGAGAGACCCAGTACTTC.